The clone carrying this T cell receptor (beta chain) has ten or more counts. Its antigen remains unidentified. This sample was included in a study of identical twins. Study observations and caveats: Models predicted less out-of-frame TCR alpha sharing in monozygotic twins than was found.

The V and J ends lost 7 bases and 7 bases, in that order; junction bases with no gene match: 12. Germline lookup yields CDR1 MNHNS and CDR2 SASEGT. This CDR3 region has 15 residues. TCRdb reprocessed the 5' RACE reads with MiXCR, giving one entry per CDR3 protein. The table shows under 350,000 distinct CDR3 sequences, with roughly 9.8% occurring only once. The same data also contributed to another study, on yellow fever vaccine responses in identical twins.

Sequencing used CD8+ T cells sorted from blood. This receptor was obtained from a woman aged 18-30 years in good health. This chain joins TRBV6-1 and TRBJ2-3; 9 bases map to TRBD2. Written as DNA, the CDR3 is TGTGCCAGCACCCCCGGGACTAGCTGGGTTCATACGCAGTATTTT. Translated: CASTPGTSWVHTQYF.